Listed below are T cell receptor beta chains from one sample, sequenced in a study of T cells in localized non-small cell lung cancer. Profiled with immunoSEQ multiplex PCR; TCRdb holds only in-frame clones, not every one. The sample lists 75,000 to 90,000 clones; 84% were seen once. The specimen comprised peripheral blood, sampled before any cancer treatment. The source of these receptors is a man between 40 and 70 years old with stage I lung adenocarcinoma. Both conserved end residues are part of each CDR3. Fields, in order: D gene, V gene, clone size, J gene, CDR3 protein. D genes are given only for firm matches. Clone size is shown for a subset of rows, as once, few, many or a class of expanded clone.

NA	TRBV27	NA	TRBJ2-3	CASSLILSTDTQYF
NA	TRBV19	once	TRBJ1-5	CASSRGPTGPQHF
TRBD2	TRBV7-3	NA	TRBJ2-2	CASSLLSGSGTGELFF
NA	TRBV9	NA	TRBJ2-5	CASSVLGETQYF
TRBD2	TRBV18	NA	TRBJ2-1	CASSPMASGQGEQFF
TRBD1	TRBV4-1	NA	TRBJ2-7	CASSQVHSGTGSYEQYF
NA	TRBV21-1	NA	TRBJ2-1	CASSKRRDRVDVEQFF
NA	TRBV11-2	NA	TRBJ1-2	CASSLSGAYGYTF
NA	TRBV14	NA	TRBJ1-1	CASSQEPLRPGDPKFMNTEAFF
NA	TRBV7-3	NA	TRBJ1-1	CASSSGSTEAFF
NA	TRBV5-1	NA	TRBJ1-4	CASSPMTATNEKLFF
NA	TRBV6-1	NA	TRBJ1-5	CASSEGQVGNQPQHF
NA	TRBV19	NA	TRBJ2-7	CASSIDLEGGPSYEQYF
NA	TRBV19	NA	TRBJ2-3	CASSRDGNLITDTQYF
NA	TRBV2	NA	TRBJ1-5	CASSGGLYSNQPQHF
NA	TRBV19	NA	TRBJ1-1	CASSSTGVGEAFF
NA	TRBV28	NA	TRBJ2-7	CASTSTSSYEQYF
TRBD2	TRBV7-9	NA	TRBJ2-1	CASSFPLAGGLIGQFF
NA	TRBV5-1	few	TRBJ1-1	CASSLAVAGRGTEAFF
TRBD2	TRBV7-9	NA	TRBJ2-5	CASSLRGAGETQYF
TRBD1	TRBV5-5	NA	TRBJ1-3	CASSLGTGRDTIYF
NA	TRBV27	NA	TRBJ1-5	CASKGGAGNQPQHF
TRBD2	TRBV9	NA	TRBJ2-2	CASSVAIAGNTGELFF
TRBD2	TRBV18	NA	TRBJ2-3	CASTWASGKLGTDTQYF
NA	TRBV6-6	few	TRBJ2-1	CASSFGVGNEQFF
NA	TRBV6-8	NA	TRBJ1-1	CASGRLNTEAFF
NA	TRBV2	NA	TRBJ2-1	CASSEGGRAGQFF
NA	TRBV7-9	NA	TRBJ2-7	CASSLAGDKDEQYF
TRBD2	TRBV5-1	NA	TRBJ2-1	CASSLEPSGGYNEQFF
TRBD2	TRBV6-1	NA	TRBJ2-3	CASSEIRDSGSSHSTDTQYF
NA	TRBV30	NA	TRBJ2-7	CAWSVGEEIYEQYF
NA	TRBV7-2	once	TRBJ1-6	CASSLIGGRRNSPLHF
TRBD1	TRBV2	NA	TRBJ1-2	CASRGTVNYGYTF
NA	TRBV9	NA	TRBJ2-5	CASSVNWDAQETQYF
NA	TRBV29-1	NA	TRBJ1-1	CSGILQGVTEAFF
TRBD1	TRBV5-1	NA	TRBJ2-7	CASNLGDRGLSEQYF
TRBD1	TRBV7-2	NA	TRBJ1-1	CASSVNRGLTEAFF
NA	TRBV11-2	NA	TRBJ2-6	CASSLELIPGANVLTF
NA	TRBV6-5	few	TRBJ1-1	CASRLQGGRTEAFF
NA	TRBV7-3	NA	TRBJ2-3	CASSRSSSAGDDTQYF
TRBD2	TRBV10-2	medium-sized	TRBJ2-5	CASSGTSLETQYF
TRBD2	TRBV6-1	NA	TRBJ2-5	CASSGGRDWETQYF
NA	TRBV7-8	NA	TRBJ2-5	CASSLDSGSPYF
NA	TRBV10-3	NA	TRBJ2-7	CAISEGVSYEQYF
NA	TRBV27	NA	TRBJ1-2	CASSLDGNYGYTF
NA	TRBV5-6	NA	TRBJ2-5	CASNRLVQETQYF
TRBD1	TRBV18	NA	TRBJ1-2	CASSPRQGLNYGYTF
NA	TRBV6-6	NA	TRBJ1-1	CASSQGTEAFF
TRBD1	TRBV29-1	NA	TRBJ2-7	CSVEDGQGAFGEQYF
NA	TRBV4-3	NA	TRBJ1-2	CASSQSGRGGYTF
NA	TRBV2	NA	TRBJ1-5	CASTGFSNQPQHF
NA	TRBV29-1	once	TRBJ1-1	CSVKGAEAFF
NA	TRBV7-9	NA	TRBJ2-3	CASSPNGYTQYF